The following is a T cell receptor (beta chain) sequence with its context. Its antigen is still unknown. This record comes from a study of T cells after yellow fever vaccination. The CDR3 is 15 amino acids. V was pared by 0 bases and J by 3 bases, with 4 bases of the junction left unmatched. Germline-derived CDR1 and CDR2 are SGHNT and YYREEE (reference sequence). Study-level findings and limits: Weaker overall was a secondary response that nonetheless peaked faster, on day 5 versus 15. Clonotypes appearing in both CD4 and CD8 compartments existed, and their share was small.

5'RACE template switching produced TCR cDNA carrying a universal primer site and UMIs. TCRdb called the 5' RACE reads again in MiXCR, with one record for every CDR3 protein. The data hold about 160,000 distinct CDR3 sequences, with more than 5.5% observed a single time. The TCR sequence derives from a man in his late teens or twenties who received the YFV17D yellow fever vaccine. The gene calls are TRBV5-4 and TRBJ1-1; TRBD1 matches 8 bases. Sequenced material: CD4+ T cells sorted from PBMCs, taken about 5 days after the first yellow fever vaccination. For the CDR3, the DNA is TGTGCCAGCAGCTTGGTGGGACAGGCCTACACTGAAGCTTTCTTT. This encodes CASSLVGQAYTEAFF.